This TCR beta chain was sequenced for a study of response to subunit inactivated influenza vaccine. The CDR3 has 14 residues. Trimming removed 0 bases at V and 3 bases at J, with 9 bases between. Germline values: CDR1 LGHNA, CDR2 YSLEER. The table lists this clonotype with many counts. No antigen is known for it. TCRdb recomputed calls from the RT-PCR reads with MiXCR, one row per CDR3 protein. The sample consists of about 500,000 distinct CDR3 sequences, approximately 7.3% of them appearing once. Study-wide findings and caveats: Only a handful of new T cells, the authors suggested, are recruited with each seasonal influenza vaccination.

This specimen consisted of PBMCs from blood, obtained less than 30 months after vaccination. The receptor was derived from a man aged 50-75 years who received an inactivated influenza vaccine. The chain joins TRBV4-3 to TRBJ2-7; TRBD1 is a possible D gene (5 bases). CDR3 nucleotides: TGCGCCAGCAGCCAAGATTCGGACATCTACGAGCAGTACTTC. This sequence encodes CASSQDSDIYEQYF.